This TCR beta chain was profiled in a study of liver allograft versus peripheral blood T cells. On the study more broadly: Recipients' peripheral blood T cell receptor repertoires were compared with those in transplanted livers.

This clonotype was seen a few times. A junction boundary mismatches the germline segment, possibly from a read error. MiXCR was run by TCRdb on the reads, yielding one entry per CDR3 protein. The top ten clones hold around 23% of a sample with some 9,000 distinct CDR3 sequences, under 20% of them seen once. CDR3 size: 12 residues. The sequence was obtained from a human patient who had a liver transplant. Some T cells may be supplied by the graft donor. J is TRBJ1-2 and V is TRBV12-3 or TRBV12-4, with a possible D match to TRBD1 (5 bases). CDR3 nucleotides: TGTGCCAGCAGTTTAGGGGCCGGGGGGGAGGACTTC. Its protein is CASSLGAGGEDF.